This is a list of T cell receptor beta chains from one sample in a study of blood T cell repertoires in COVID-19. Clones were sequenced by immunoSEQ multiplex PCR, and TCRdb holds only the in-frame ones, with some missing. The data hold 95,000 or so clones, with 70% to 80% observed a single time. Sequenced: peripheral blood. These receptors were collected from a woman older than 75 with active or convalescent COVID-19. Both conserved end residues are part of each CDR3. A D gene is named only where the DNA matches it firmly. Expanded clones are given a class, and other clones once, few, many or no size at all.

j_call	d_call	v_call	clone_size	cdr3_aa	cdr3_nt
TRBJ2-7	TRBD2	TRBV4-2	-	CASSQDQTGGSYEQYF	TGTGCCAGCAGCCAAGATCAGACGGGAGGGTCCTACGAGCAGTACTTC
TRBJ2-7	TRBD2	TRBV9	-	CASSRGLAGGGEQYF	TGTGCCAGCAGCCGTGGACTAGCGGGAGGAGGCGAGCAGTACTTC
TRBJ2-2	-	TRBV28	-	CASSLLTGELFF	TGTGCCAGCAGCCTTCTCACCGGGGAGCTGTTTTTT
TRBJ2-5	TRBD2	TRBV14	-	CASSQDSTSLETQYF	TGTGCCAGCAGCCAAGACTCGACTAGCCTAGAGACCCAGTACTTC
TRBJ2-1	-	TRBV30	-	CAWARQAGSEQFF	TGTGCCTGGGCCCGTCAGGCGGGCAGCGAGCAGTTCTTC
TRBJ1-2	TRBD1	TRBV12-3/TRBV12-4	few	CASSLVGQGRYTF	TGTGCCAGCAGTTTAGTAGGACAGGGGAGGTACACCTTC
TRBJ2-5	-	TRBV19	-	CASSIGGTSRGETQYF	TGTGCCAGTAGTATAGGGGGGACTTCACGGGGAGAGACCCAGTACTTC
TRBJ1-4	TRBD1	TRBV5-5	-	CASSRRTGENEKLFF	TGTGCCAGCAGCAGGAGGACAGGGGAAAATGAAAAACTGTTTTTT
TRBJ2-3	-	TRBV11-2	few	CASSPRDNTDTQYF	TGTGCCAGCAGCCCCCGGGACAACACAGATACGCAGTATTTT
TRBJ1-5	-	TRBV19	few	CASSTGLQPQHF	TGTGCCAGTAGCACGGGACTACAGCCCCAGCATTTT
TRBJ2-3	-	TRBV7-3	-	CASSTGHATDTQYF	TGTGCCAGCAGCACTGGACATGCCACAGATACGCAGTATTTT
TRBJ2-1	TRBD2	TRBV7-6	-	CASSQGLAQSSYNEQFF	TGTGCCAGCAGCCAGGGACTAGCGCAGAGCTCCTACAATGAGCAGTTCTTC
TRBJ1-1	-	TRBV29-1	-	CSSSGAQMNTEAFF	TGCAGCTCCTCTGGGGCACAGATGAACACTGAAGCTTTCTTT
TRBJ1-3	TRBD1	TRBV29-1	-	CSVEQGAGNTIYF	TGCAGCGTCGAACAGGGGGCTGGAAACACCATATATTTT
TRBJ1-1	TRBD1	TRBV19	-	CASRDRDRVFNTEAFF	TGTGCCAGTAGGGACCGGGACAGGGTTTTTAACACTGAAGCTTTCTTT
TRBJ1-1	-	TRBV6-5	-	CASSYSWGEAFF	TGTGCCAGCAGTTACTCGTGGGGCGAAGCTTTCTTT
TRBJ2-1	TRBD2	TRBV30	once	CAWTTPLGLAGGAYNEQFF	TGTGCCTGGACCACCCCTCTGGGACTAGCGGGAGGGGCCTACAATGAGCAGTTCTTC
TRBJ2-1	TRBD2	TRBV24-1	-	CATSGGFSYNEQFF	TGTGCCACCAGCGGGGGGTTCTCCTACAATGAGCAGTTCTTC
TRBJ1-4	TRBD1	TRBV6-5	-	CASSSGQSNEKLFF	TGTGCCAGCAGTTCGGGACAGTCTAATGAAAAACTGTTTTTT
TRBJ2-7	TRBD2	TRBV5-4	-	CASSLASSGISYEQYF	TGTGCCAGCAGCTTGGCGTCTAGCGGGATCTCCTACGAGCAGTACTTC
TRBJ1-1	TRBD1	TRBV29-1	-	CSVQGQGNLLRAFF	TGCAGCGTTCAGGGACAGGGTAACCTACTTCGGGCTTTCTTT
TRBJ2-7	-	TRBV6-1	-	CASSEAGVTPYEQYF	TGTGCCAGCAGTGAAGCGGGAGTTACACCCTACGAGCAGTACTTC
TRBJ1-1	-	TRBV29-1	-	CSARGTSNTEAFF	TGCAGCGCACGGGGTACCTCGAACACTGAAGCTTTCTTT
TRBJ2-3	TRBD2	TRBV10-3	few	CAISEFSGIADTQYF	TGTGCCATCAGTGAGTTTAGCGGGATCGCAGATACGCAGTATTTT
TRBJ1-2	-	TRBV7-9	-	CASSLAGDRSYGYTF	TGTGCCAGCAGCTTAGCGGGTGACAGATCCTATGGCTACACCTTC
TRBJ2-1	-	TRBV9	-	CASSPRGGGSSYNEQFF	TGTGCCAGCAGCCCCAGGGGAGGGGGGAGCTCCTACAATGAGCAGTTCTTC
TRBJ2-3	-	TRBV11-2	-	CATSPLVGYTQYF	TGTGCCACCTCCCCCCTAGTTGGTTATACGCAGTATTTT
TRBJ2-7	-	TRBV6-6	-	CASSNPPGREQYF	TGTGCCAGCAGTAACCCACCGGGTCGCGAGCAGTACTTC